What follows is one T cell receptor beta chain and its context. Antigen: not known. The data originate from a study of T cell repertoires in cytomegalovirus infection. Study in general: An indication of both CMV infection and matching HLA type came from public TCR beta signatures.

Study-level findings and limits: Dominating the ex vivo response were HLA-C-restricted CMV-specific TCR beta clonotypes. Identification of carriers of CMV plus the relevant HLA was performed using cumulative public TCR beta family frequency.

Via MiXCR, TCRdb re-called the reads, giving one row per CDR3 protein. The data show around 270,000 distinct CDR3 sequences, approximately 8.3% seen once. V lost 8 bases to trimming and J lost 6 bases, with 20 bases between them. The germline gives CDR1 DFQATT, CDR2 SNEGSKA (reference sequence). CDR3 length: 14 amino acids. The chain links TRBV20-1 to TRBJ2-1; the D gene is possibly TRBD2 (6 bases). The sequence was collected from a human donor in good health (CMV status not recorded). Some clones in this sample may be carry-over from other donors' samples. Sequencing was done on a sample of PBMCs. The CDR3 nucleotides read TGCAGTTCCTATTTCTCGGGACTCACCAATGAGCAGTTCTTC. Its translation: CSSYFSGLTNEQFF.